These 17 T cell receptor beta chains came from one sample sequenced in a study of regulatory T cells in long-lasting Graves disease. Relying on iRepertoire HTBI primers and Arm-PCR of CDR3 regions, the team built TCR beta libraries. TCRdb processed the multiplex PCR reads anew with MiXCR; each CDR3 protein has one entry. This sample has approximately 690,000 distinct CDR3 sequences, with approximately 31% found just once. The sample's time point: persistent/refractory GD, antithyroid drugs over 5 years with positive TRAb. The authors made the TCR library using RNA they extracted from PBMCs. The starting material was peripheral blood mononuclear cells (PBMCs), obtained when the disease was refractory, from a patient treated with antithyroid drugs. These receptors were collected from a female donor with Graves disease.

The sample holds many counts of this clonotype. The chain combines TRBV7-6 with TRBJ1-1; 11 bases line up with TRBD1. There are 16 residues in the CDR3. The germline V gene encodes CDR1 SGHVS and CDR2 FNYEAQ. The V gene end was trimmed by 1 base and the J gene end by 4 bases; junction bases not matched to a gene: 5. The CDR3: CASSLEAGQGGTEAFF. In nucleotides, the CDR3 is TGTGCCAGCAGCTTAGAGGCGGGACAGGGGGGCACTGAAGCTTTCTTT.

The chain uses TRBV27 and TRBJ2-2, with D possibly TRBD2 on 7 matching bases. Trimming cost V 1 base and J 4 bases, with 10 bases left between them. The length of the CDR3 is 15 residues. Germline V gene data show CDR1 as MNHEY and CDR2 as SMNVEV (reference sequence). CDR3 protein: CASSLLAGATGELFF. The CDR3 DNA reads as TGTGCCAGCAGTTTATTGGCGGGGGCCACCGGGGAGCTGTTTTTT.

This clonotype was counted between two and nine times. The V and J genes are TRBV15 and TRBJ1-2; 9 positions match TRBD1. V gave up 4 bases and J gave up 4 bases; unmatched junction bases: 4. CDR3 size: 14 residues. Germline lookup yields CDR1 LNHNV and CDR2 YYDKDF (reference sequence). CDR3 in DNA: TGTGCCACCAGCAACATGGACAGGGGCTATGGCTACACCTTC. It is translated as CATSNMDRGYGYTF.

The chain employs TRBV27 and TRBJ1-2; possible D gene TRBD1, 5 bases. V lost 3 bases, J lost 8 bases, and 13 bases lay in between. Germline values: CDR1 MNHEY, CDR2 SMNVEV (reference sequence). The length of the CDR3 is 13 residues. The chain's CDR3 is CASSLTVGAGYTF. CDR3 DNA sequence: TGTGCCAGCAGTTTGACGGTTGGGGCGGGCTACACCTTC.

The V and J genes are TRBV6-2 or TRBV6-3 and TRBJ2-1, with 9 bases matching TRBD2. The trim removed 5 bases at V and 6 bases at J, leaving 8 bases unmatched. The CDR3 covers 15 residues. CDR1 is MNHEY and CDR2 is SVGEGT in the germline V gene. CDR3 in DNA: TGTGCCAGCAGTGTCGGACTAGCGTCGGTCAATGAGCAGTTCTTC. Residues: CASSVGLASVNEQFF.

The chain combines TRBV19 with TRBJ1-1; 7 nucleotides line up with TRBD1. Germline values: CDR1 LNHDA, CDR2 SQIVND (reference sequence). The CDR3 sequence is 13 residues long. V lost 2 bases and J lost 7; bases outside the gene matches: 4. Written as DNA, the CDR3 is TGTGCCAGTAGTATATTCCGGGACAGTGAAGCTTTCTTT. The encoded protein is CASSIFRDSEAFF.

This clonotype appeared many times. The chain recombines TRBV28 with TRBJ1-3; the D gene is possibly TRBD1 (5 bases). CDR1 is MDHEN, CDR2 SYDVKM, per germline. The V gene lost 10 bases and the J gene lost 2 bases, with 18 bases spanning the gap. CDR3 size: 15 residues. For the CDR3, the DNA is TGTGCCACACAGGAGGGGATGGGGGCTGGAAACACCATATATTTT. Its translation is CATQEGMGAGNTIYF.

Regarding this clonotype: A much larger clone lies a single base off, so this may be a read error. This chain connects TRBV12-3 or TRBV12-4 to TRBJ2-7; the match to TRBD2 covers 10 bases. The CDR3 length is 15 residues. V was clipped by 3 bases and J by 5 bases; unmatched bases: 7. Written as DNA, the CDR3 is TGTGCCAGCAGTTTCTCCGCTAGCGGGAGTAACGAGCAGTACTTC. Encoded protein: CASSFSASGSNEQYF.

This clonotype occurred a few times. The rearrangement joins TRBV12-3 or TRBV12-4 to TRBJ1-5; D is possibly TRBD1 (6 bases). Trimming removed 6 bases from V and 2 bases from J, with 14 bases in between. The CDR3 has 15 amino acids. The CDR3 here is CASRAERGGNQPQHF. The CDR3 DNA sequence: TGTGCCAGCAGAGCCGAAAGGGGGGGCAATCAGCCCCAGCATTTT.

The genes are TRBV9 and TRBJ1-6; the D is unclear. Trimming cost V 4 bases and J 7 bases, with 15 bases left between them. The CDR3 length is 15 residues. CDR1 is SGDLS, CDR2 YYNGEE, per germline. CDR3 sequence: CASSSQTGVNSPLHF. In DNA, the CDR3 is TGTGCCAGCAGCTCCCAGACCGGCGTGAATTCACCCCTCCACTTT.

The rearrangement links TRBV6-1 to TRBJ2-4; D not certain. Germline lookup yields CDR1 MNHNS and CDR2 SASEGT. This CDR3 is built from 13 residues. V was clipped by 10 bases and J by 3 bases, with 13 bases between them. CDR3 DNA: TGTGCCATTCGGAGAGAAGGCAAAAACATTCAGTACTTC. Translating gives CAIRREGKNIQYF.

This clonotype showed up many times. The rearrangement joins TRBV6-2 or TRBV6-3 to TRBJ1-1; possibly TRBD1 for D (6 bases). The CDR3 has 12 residues. V lost 2 bases and J lost 6, with 7 bases in between. Looked up from germline, CDR1 is MNHEY and CDR2 is SVGEGT. Written as DNA, the CDR3 is TGTGCCAGCAGTTACAGGACAGCTGAAGCTTTCTTT. Amino acids: CASSYRTAEAFF.

At least ten counts were recorded for this clonotype. The chain recombines TRBV2 with TRBJ1-6, with D possibly matching TRBD1 (5 bases). Per germline, CDR1 SNHLY and CDR2 FYNNEI. The V end lost 6 bases, the J end lost 8 bases, and 17 bases lay between the germline ends. The CDR3 has 15 amino acids. CDR3 sequence: CASSILSGQDSPLHF. CDR3 DNA sequence: TGTGCCAGCAGCATCCTCTCAGGGCAGGATTCACCCCTCCACTTT.

This clonotype was detected a few times. The chain combines TRBV5-1 with TRBJ1-2; TRBD1 is a possible D gene (6 bases). CDR1 and CDR2 from the germline V gene are SGHRS and YFSETQ. V lost 1 base, J lost 8 bases, and 12 bases lay in between. The CDR3 is 13 residues long. The CDR3 region is CASSLRAGDGYTF. DNA for the CDR3: TGCGCCAGCAGCTTGAGGGCAGGGGACGGCTACACCTTC.

Ten or more counts support this clonotype. The chain has TRBV5-1 and TRBJ1-2; the D is unclear. V was trimmed by 4 bases and J by 5 bases, leaving 18 bases between them. CDR1 and CDR2 (germline): SGHRS, YFSETQ. The CDR3 loop spans 15 amino acids. This CDR3 is CASSTGPGREYGYTF. Here the CDR3 DNA reads TGCGCCAGCAGCACCGGTCCCGGACGTGAATATGGCTACACCTTC.

The sample holds a few counts of this clonotype. The V and J genes are TRBV27 and TRBJ1-5; 9 nucleotides agree with TRBD1. V trimming: 4 bases; J trimming: 1 base; junction bases outside the gene matches: 14. The CDR3 consists of 19 residues. CDR1 and CDR2 from the germline V gene are MNHEY and SMNVEV (reference sequence). The CDR3 reads CASSSFSLGGQGSNQPQHF. The CDR3, as DNA: TGTGCCAGCAGTTCGTTTTCATTGGGGGGACAGGGAAGCAATCAGCCCCAGCATTTT.

The genes are TRBV7-9 and TRBJ2-5, with 7 bases that match TRBD1. The CDR3 has 15 amino acids. Trimming removed 5 bases from V and 1 base from J; junction bases left unmatched: 7. Germline assignment: CDR1 SEHNR and CDR2 FQNEAQ (reference sequence). The CDR3 is CASSNTGDLQETQYF. CDR3 DNA sequence: TGTGCCAGCAGCAATACAGGGGACCTCCAAGAGACCCAGTACTTC.